This is a list of T cell receptor beta chains from one sample in a study of spatial heterogeneity in lung cancer. TCRdb re-called the 5' RACE reads through MiXCR, storing one row per CDR3 protein. The repertoire holds several thousand distinct CDR3 sequences, with around 5.7% as singletons. Source: lung tumor tissue, taken at surgery. Every receptor here comes from a male donor with early-stage non-small cell lung cancer. The CDR3 runs from the conserved cysteine through the conserved F or W. D genes are given only for firm matches. Expanded clones get a size class; other rows say once, few or many, or leave the size out.

V gene	CDR3 length	D gene	clone size	J gene	CDR3 DNA	CDR3 protein
TRBV28	17	TRBD1	many	TRBJ2-7	TGTGCCAGCAGTTTTCCCAGCCGGGACAGGAGCTCCTACGAGCAGTACTTC	CASSFPSRDRSSYEQYF
TRBV6-5	16	-	many	TRBJ1-2	TGTGCCAGCAGTTCCCGTGGCCGGTTCGTGACCTATGGCTACACCTTC	CASSSRGRFVTYGYTF
TRBV10-3	15	-	many	TRBJ2-7	TGTGCCATCAGTGAGTTTGCGGTCCTGGGGAACGAGCAGTACTTC	CAISEFAVLGNEQYF
TRBV6-5	21	TRBD2	many	TRBJ2-1	TGTGCCAGCAGCCCAGGGACTAGCGGGATAACGACCCGGGGCTCCTACAATGAGCAGTTCTTC	CASSPGTSGITTRGSYNEQFF
TRBV28	15	-	many	TRBJ2-5	TGTGCCAGCAGTTTATCCCGACGGGAGCATGAGACCCAGTACTTC	CASSLSRREHETQYF
TRBV20-1	14	TRBD1	-	TRBJ1-2	TGCAGTGCTAGAGATCAGGGACAGGGTTACGGCTACACCTTC	CSARDQGQGYGYTF
TRBV4-1	14	-	-	TRBJ2-1	TGCGCCAGCAGCCAAGAGCCCAATTACAATGAGCAGTTCTTC	CASSQEPNYNEQFF
TRBV20-1	13	-	few	TRBJ1-1	TGCAGTGCCCCCGACAGGTTGAACACTGAAGCTTTCTTT	CSAPDRLNTEAFF
TRBV20-1	17	-	medium-sized	TRBJ2-3	TGCAGTGCTAGAGATTTCCCCCTAGCGAATCGCCCAGATACGCAGTATTTT	CSARDFPLANRPDTQYF
TRBV7-2	14	TRBD1	many	TRBJ1-3	TGTGCCAGCAGGGGACAGAGCTCTGGAAACACCATATATTTT	CASRGQSSGNTIYF
TRBV11-3	15	-	few	TRBJ2-2	TGTGCCAGCAGCTTATCGACCGGGGGCACCGGGGAGCTGTTTTTT	CASSLSTGGTGELFF
TRBV12-3/TRBV12-4	14	-	many	TRBJ2-7	TGTGCCAGCAGTTTATCGGGGGACCCCTACGAGCAGTACTTC	CASSLSGDPYEQYF
TRBV7-2	15	TRBD1	many	TRBJ2-7	TGTGCCAGCAGCGCCGGGACAGGGGAAGGCTACGAGCAGTACTTC	CASSAGTGEGYEQYF
TRBV11-2	14	TRBD1	-	TRBJ1-6	TGTGCCAGCAACGCGGACAGGGGAGGATCACCCCTCCACTTT	CASNADRGGSPLHF
TRBV28	16	-	medium-sized	TRBJ2-2	TGTGCCAGCAGGACGCTTCAGGGGTCGGGCACCGGGGAGCTGTTTTTT	CASRTLQGSGTGELFF
TRBV28	16	TRBD1	many	TRBJ2-7	TGTGCCAGCAGTTTTAATATCGGGACAGCCTCCTACGAGCAGTACTTC	CASSFNIGTASYEQYF
TRBV29-1	12	-	many	TRBJ2-3	TGCAGCGCCGAACGGCCTCCGGATACGCAGTATTTT	CSAERPPDTQYF
TRBV12-3/TRBV12-4	15	-	large	TRBJ1-2	TGTGCCAGCAGCCCCTTGGTTGACCCACTCTATGGCTACACCTTC	CASSPLVDPLYGYTF
TRBV20-1	14	-	many	TRBJ2-2	TGCAGTGCTTCCCACGGTGAGGGCACCGGGGAGCTGTTTTTT	CSASHGEGTGELFF
TRBV5-6	14	TRBD1	many	TRBJ2-5	TGTGCCAGCAGCTCTAACAGGGGCGGAGAGACCCAGTACTTC	CASSSNRGGETQYF
TRBV12-3/TRBV12-4	12	-	medium-sized	TRBJ1-6	TGTGCCAGCACCTGGGCCGGATCACCCCTCCACTTT	CASTWAGSPLHF
TRBV6-2/TRBV6-3	14	-	-	TRBJ2-3	TGTGCCAGCAGTTACGCCCCCTTTGATAGAGCGCAGTATTTT	CASSYAPFDRAQYF
TRBV20-1	12	-	few	TRBJ2-7	TGCAGTGCTCCCCGGGTGGGGTACGAGCAGTACTTC	CSAPRVGYEQYF
TRBV2	15	TRBD2	many	TRBJ2-1	TGTGCCAGCAGTGACTGGACTAGCGGTTCCAATGAGCAGTTCTTC	CASSDWTSGSNEQFF
TRBV4-3	15	-	many	TRBJ2-3	TGCGCCAGCAGCCAAGTTGGCAGGGACACAGATACGCAGTATTTT	CASSQVGRDTDTQYF
TRBV20-1	13	-	many	TRBJ1-4	TGCAGTGCAAAGCACGAGGCCCCCGAAAAACTGTTTTTT	CSAKHEAPEKLFF
TRBV5-4	13	-	medium-sized	TRBJ2-5	TGTGCCAGCAGCTTGCAACACTTGGAGACCCAGTACTTC	CASSLQHLETQYF
TRBV7-9	14	-	many	TRBJ2-3	TGTGCCAGCAGCCGAACCGCGATCACAGATACGCAGTATTTT	CASSRTAITDTQYF
TRBV5-5	14	-	medium-sized	TRBJ2-7	TGTGCCAGCAGTCTGGATGGGGCCAGGGGCGAGCAGTACTTC	CASSLDGARGEQYF
TRBV11-2	13	-	large	TRBJ2-5	TGTGCCAGCAGCAATCCCGGAGGCGAGACCCAGTACTTC	CASSNPGGETQYF
TRBV7-2	13	-	medium-sized	TRBJ2-5	TGTGCCAGCAGCTTTGGCAGGGCCGAGACCCAGTACTTC	CASSFGRAETQYF
TRBV5-4	16	TRBD2	-	TRBJ2-1	TGTGCCAGCAGCTTGGATAGCGGGGCCACCTACAATGAGCAGTTCTTC	CASSLDSGATYNEQFF
TRBV6-5	13	TRBD1	many	TRBJ2-7	TGTGCCAGCAGCCCTGGGACAGCCTACGAGCAGTACTTC	CASSPGTAYEQYF
TRBV4-3	15	-	large	TRBJ2-1	TGCGCCAGCAGCCAAGATGCGGCAGTTTACAATGAGCAGTTCTTC	CASSQDAAVYNEQFF
TRBV20-1	13	-	medium-sized	TRBJ2-5	TGCAGTGCTAGTGAAAGCCTGGGAGAGACCCAGTACTTC	CSASESLGETQYF
TRBV29-1	11	-	few	TRBJ1-1	TGCAGCGGAACAGTGAACACTGAAGCTTTCTTT	CSGTVNTEAFF
TRBV3-1	16	-	many	TRBJ1-6	TGTGCCAGCAGCCAAGACTTCGGGGGTACTGATTCACCCCTCCACTTT	CASSQDFGGTDSPLHF
TRBV27	14	-	many	TRBJ2-1	TGTGCCAGCAGTTGGACCTTTAGCGTGGGTGAGCAGTTCTTC	CASSWTFSVGEQFF
TRBV20-1	15	-	medium-sized	TRBJ2-1	TGCAGTGCCCCCCCAGGGGACATCAACTACAATGAGCAGTTCTTC	CSAPPGDINYNEQFF
TRBV3-1	13	-	many	TRBJ2-5	TGTGCCAGCAGCCAATCACTATTAGAGACCCAGTACTTC	CASSQSLLETQYF
TRBV30	13	-	many	TRBJ1-2	TGTGCCTGGAGTGGAGGGGGTGACTATGGCTACACCTTC	CAWSGGGDYGYTF
TRBV5-4	16	-	many	TRBJ1-1	TGTGCCAGCAGCTTGGATGGAGCCGGACAGAACACTGAAGCTTTCTTT	CASSLDGAGQNTEAFF
TRBV28	16	-	many	TRBJ2-3	TGTGCCAGCAGTACGGAGTTAGCGGACAGCACAGATACGCAGTATTTT	CASSTELADSTDTQYF
TRBV7-6	15	TRBD2	many	TRBJ2-1	TGTGCCAGCAGCTCGACTAGCGGATTCTACAATGAGCAGTTCTTC	CASSSTSGFYNEQFF
TRBV1	14	-	many	TRBJ1-5	TGCACCAGCAGAATCCTTCAGGGGGATCAGCCCCAGCATTTT	CTSRILQGDQPQHF
TRBV9	15	TRBD2	medium-sized	TRBJ2-7	TGTGCCAGCAGCCCTAGCGGGGCCCTCTCCTACGAGCAGTACTTC	CASSPSGALSYEQYF
TRBV4-3	16	-	many	TRBJ2-1	TGCGCCAGCAGCCAAGATCAACGGGTTGGACACAATGAGCAGTTCTTC	CASSQDQRVGHNEQFF
TRBV9	14	-	large	TRBJ2-2	TGTGCCAGCAGCGGATCCCGGGAAACCGGGGAGCTGTTTTTT	CASSGSRETGELFF
TRBV6-5	14	-	many	TRBJ2-1	TGTGCCAGCAGTTACGGGGGGGCCAGGAATGAGCAGTTCTTC	CASSYGGARNEQFF
TRBV5-1	12	-	few	TRBJ2-2	TGCGCCAGCAGCTTCGTCCCCGGGGAGCTGTTTTTT	CASSFVPGELFF
TRBV7-6	15	TRBD1	-	TRBJ1-5	TGTGCCAGCAGCCCCGGGACAGGGTACAATCAGCCCCAGCATTTT	CASSPGTGYNQPQHF
TRBV6-2/TRBV6-3	15	TRBD1	many	TRBJ1-5	TGTGCCAGCAGCTCCGACAGGGACTTAGGGCAGCCCCAGCATTTT	CASSSDRDLGQPQHF
TRBV20-1	13	TRBD2	many	TRBJ2-7	TGCAGTGCCGACCTAAGCGGGAGCAACGAGCAGTACTTC	CSADLSGSNEQYF
TRBV2	12	-	many	TRBJ1-4	TGTGCCAGTTCGGACGAAAATGAAAAACTGTTTTTT	CASSDENEKLFF
TRBV24-1	17	-	many	TRBJ2-2	TGTGCCACCAGTGAAAGTTCGGGACGCGCGAACACCGGGGAGCTGTTTTTT	CATSESSGRANTGELFF
TRBV6-2/TRBV6-3	11	-	many	TRBJ2-5	TGTGCCAGCAGTGACCAAGAGACCCAGTACTTC	CASSDQETQYF
TRBV5-1	16	-	-	TRBJ2-5	TGCGCCAGCAGCTTGGTCCCTCGGGGGGCCCAAGAGACCCAGTACTTC	CASSLVPRGAQETQYF
TRBV7-9	13	-	medium-sized	TRBJ2-5	TGTGCCAGCAGCATGCATGGAGCGGAGACCCAGTACTTC	CASSMHGAETQYF
TRBV20-1	16	-	many	TRBJ2-1	TGCAGTGCTAGAGATTTAGGGGCCGGCTATCGAAATGAGCAGTTCTTC	CSARDLGAGYRNEQFF